This TCR beta chain was captured in a study of T cell responses to AZD1222 COVID-19 vaccine. This CDR3 is 16 amino acids long. Germline V CDR1 and CDR2: ENHRY, SYGVKD. The ends were cut back, 0 bases at V and 3 bases at J, with 12 bases in the middle. TCRdb's table, derived via immunoSEQ multiplex PCR, lists solely in-frame clones and lacks some. The sample holds over 60,000 clones; approximately 85% are singletons and the top ten take approximately 23%. The TCR sequence derives from an adult in good health. Sequencing was performed on peripheral blood, taken on day 0 of MenACWY control vaccination. This rearrangement joins TRBV10-3 to TRBJ2-1; TRBD2 is a possible D gene (5 bases). CDR3 DNA sequence: TGTGCCATCAGTGAGTCGACCGAGCGGATCTACAATGAGCAGTTCTTC. Translation: CAISESTERIYNEQFF.